The clone carrying this TCR beta chain was recorded only once. Its antigen is not known. The V and J ends lost 0 bases and 5 bases respectively, with 13 bases between them. The CDR3 has 15 residues. Germline V gene sequence: CDR1 SGHTA, CDR2 FQGNSA. Cultured CD4+ T-cell DNA underwent Oncomine TCR Beta short-read sequencing. Using its own MiXCR run on the PCR reads, TCRdb lists one record per CDR3 protein. The data show about 19,000 distinct CDR3 sequences, around 80% seen once. These data belong to a study of vaccination and CD4 T cells after COVID-19. For the study at large: Overlapping peptides covering the spike proteins of SARS-CoV-2, HCoV-NL63, HCoV-OC43 and HCoV-229E were added to stimulate cells.

Treatment specified: roughly 10-day PBMC culture with coronavirus spike peptide pools or control peptides (ViraFEST assay). Expanded clonotypes were found by TCR sequencing after peptide-pool stimulation (ViraFEST). The clonotype comes from a human donor who received a COVID-19 vaccine. This sample comprised CD4+ T cells from blood, cultured in vitro, obtained after SARS-CoV-2 vaccination. The chain has TRBV7-2 and TRBJ2-5; weak D call: TRBD2 (7 bases). CDR3 region: CASSLAGGPLETQYF. The CDR3 coding sequence is TGTGCCAGCAGCTTAGCGGGGGGGCCTTTGGAGACCCAGTACTTC.